This T cell receptor beta chain emerged from a study of response to subunit inactivated influenza vaccine. Study conclusions and caveats: New T cells are recruited in small numbers by each seasonal influenza vaccination, according to the authors' suggestion.

This clonotype was recorded many times. Antigen: not known. TCRdb re-analysed the RT-PCR reads in MiXCR, keeping a single row per CDR3 protein. The table lists 400,000 to 650,000 distinct CDR3 sequences, under 8.5% of them singletons. V was pared by 1 base and J by 1 base, with 12 bases between. The germline V gene encodes CDR1 SGHKS and CDR2 YYEKEE (reference sequence). This CDR3 spans 15 amino acids. This sequence joins TRBV5-5 and TRBJ2-7, with D maybe TRBD2 (6 bases). The clonotype was recovered from a man in his fifties or sixties who received an inactivated influenza vaccine. Sequencing was performed on PBMCs from blood, taken 23 to 25 months after vaccination. The CDR3 here is CASSLWGGGSYEQYF. CDR3 DNA sequence: TGTGCCAGCAGCTTGTGGGGCGGAGGGTCCTACGAGCAGTACTTC.